Below are 19 T cell receptor beta chains sequenced from a single sample in a study of shared clonotypes between healthy human individuals. Clones were read by immunoSEQ multiplex PCR, and TCRdb kept only the in-frame ones, dropping some. The sample has 400,000 to 500,000 clones, 76% seen once. The sample was PBMCs. Source of these receptors: a woman aged 40 to 50 in good health. Some clones in this sample may be carry-over from other donors' samples.

The CDR3 spells CASSLTLGETQYF. CDR3 sequence (DNA): TGTGCCAGCAGCTTAACCCTGGGAGAGACCCAGTACTTC. The chain is built from TRBV11-2 and TRBJ2-5; no reliable D call. V shed 2 bases and J shed 4 bases, with 8 bases lying between them. There are 13 residues in the CDR3. Germline assignment: CDR1 SGHAT and CDR2 FQNNGV.

V is TRBV27 and J is TRBJ2-7; 7 nucleotides agree with TRBD1. The V gene end was trimmed by 4 bases and the J gene end by 4 bases; junction bases not matched to a gene: 10. Germline values: CDR1 MNHEY, CDR2 SMNVEV (reference sequence). The CDR3 extends over 15 amino acids. The CDR3 sequence: CASSSTGTAPYEQYF. The CDR3 nucleotides are TGTGCCAGCAGTTCGACCGGGACAGCACCTTACGAGCAGTACTTC.

This sequence joins TRBV6-5 and TRBJ2-1, with 8 bases identical to TRBD2. Germline CDR1 is MNHEY and CDR2 is SVGAGI. With V trimmed by 6 bases and J by 4 bases, 5 bases remained unmatched. This CDR3 spans 14 amino acids. The CDR3 bases are TGTGCCAGCAGCTGGCGGGGGGCTTACAATGAGCAGTTCTTC. Residues: CASSWRGAYNEQFF.

The CDR3 nucleotides read TGTGCCACCAGCGTCGACAGGGGGCCCGGGGAGCTGTTTTTT. This sequence encodes CATSVDRGPGELFF. This chain uses TRBV15 with TRBJ2-2, with 10 bases aligning to TRBD1. This CDR3 spans 14 amino acids. Germline CDR1 LNHNV, CDR2 YYDKDF (reference sequence). Losses at the gene ends were 5 bases for V and 6 bases for J; bases not matched to a gene: 3. The variable domain in full, completed from reference TRBV15 and TRBJ2-2, reads DAMVIQNPRYQVTQFGKPVTLSCSQTLNHNVMYWYQQKSSQAPKLLFHYYDKDFNNEADTPDNFQSRRPNTSFCFLDIRSPGLGDTAMYLCATSVDRGPGELFFGEGSRLTVL.

This clone was detected only a few times. This chain connects TRBV7-8 to TRBJ2-6, with a tentative D call TRBD2 (6 bases). The CDR3 length is 16 residues. Germline V gene data show CDR1 as SGHVS and CDR2 as FQNEAQ. V shed 0 bases and J shed 1 base, with 7 bases lying between them. CDR3 loop: CASSLAAGSGANVLTF. In nucleotides, the CDR3 is TGTGCCAGCAGCTTAGCGGCGGGGTCTGGGGCCAACGTCCTGACTTTC.

The chain is built from TRBV29-1 and TRBJ2-1; 12 nucleotides match TRBD1. J lost 8 bases, V lost 6 bases, and 8 bases had no gene match. The length of the CDR3 is 14 residues. CDR1 SQVTM and CDR2 ANQGSEA come from the germline V gene. In nucleotides, the CDR3 is TGCAGCGTGCCGGGACAGGGGGCTTTGGATGAGCAGTTCTTC. Encoded protein: CSVPGQGALDEQFF.

The chain joins TRBV11-2 to TRBJ1-5; TRBD1 might be the D (6 bases). Per the germline V gene, CDR1 is SGHAT and CDR2 is FQNNGV. The V gene lost 0 bases and the J gene lost 7 bases, with 16 bases spanning the gap. The CDR3 runs to 16 residues. The CDR3 DNA reads TGTGCCAGCAGCTTAGATCGAGCGGGGGCAGGGCAGCCCCAGCATTTT. Translated: CASSLDRAGAGQPQHF.

In regard to this clone: In the same sample, other DNA sequences code for this CDR3. This chain uses TRBV18 with TRBJ1-1; D is perhaps TRBD1 (6 bases). The germline V and J ends were trimmed by 5 bases and 4 bases, with 23 bases remaining between them. CDR1 and CDR2 (germline): KGHSH, LQKENI. The CDR3 totals 17 residues. CDR3 sequence (DNA): TGTGCCAGCTCAACGGACGTGGGGGGGGCTGGTTTCACTGAAGCTTTCTTT. It is translated as CASSTDVGGAGFTEAFF.

In DNA, the CDR3 is TGTGCCAGCAGCTTGGATGGGACAATAAATCAGCCCCAGCATTTT. It specifies CASSLDGTINQPQHF. The chain carries TRBV5-5 and TRBJ1-5, with a weak D call TRBD1 (6 bases). CDR3 length: 15 residues. The V end was cut by 0 bases, the J end by 4 bases, with 11 bases between. The germline CDR1 and CDR2 sequences are SGHKS and YYEKEE (reference sequence).

The chain joins TRBV5-1 to TRBJ2-7; 11 bases are a match to TRBD1. The CDR3 contains 16 residues. CDR1 is SGHRS and CDR2 is YFSETQ in the germline V gene. J gave up 6 bases and V 0 bases, and 8 bases lay outside the gene matches. Written as DNA, the CDR3 is TGCGCCAGCAGCTTGGGATCCGGACAGGGGGCCATCGAGCAGTACTTC. It is translated as CASSLGSGQGAIEQYF.

The genes are TRBV19 and TRBJ2-3, with 9 bases fitting TRBD1. Germline CDR1 and CDR2: LNHDA and SQIVND (reference sequence). This CDR3 has 14 amino acids. V trimming: 3 bases; J trimming: 6 bases; junction bases outside the gene matches: 4. CDR3 sequence reads: CASSMPDRGDTQYF. CDR3 sequence (DNA): TGTGCCAGTAGTATGCCGGACAGGGGCGATACGCAGTATTTT.

The chain recombines TRBV11-2 with TRBJ1-2, with TRBD1 matching 12 bases. V trimming: 8 bases; J trimming: 5 bases; junction bases outside the gene matches: 6. The CDR3 spans 14 residues. Germline V lookup: CDR1 SGHAT, CDR2 FQNNGV. The CDR3 loop reads CASRGTGGMYGYTF. For the CDR3, the DNA is TGTGCCAGCCGAGGGACAGGGGGCATGTATGGCTACACCTTC.

V and J are TRBV2 and TRBJ1-1; no clear D gene. V shed 3 bases and J shed 8 bases, with 13 bases lying between them. Germline CDR1 is SNHLY and CDR2 is FYNNEI. The length of the CDR3 is 13 residues. CDR3 DNA: TGTGCCAGCAGTGAGGGATTGCTAAAGGAAGCTTTCTTT. As protein: CASSEGLLKEAFF.

In DNA, the CDR3 is TGTGCCAGCAGACCGGGACAGGCTCCCCAAGAGACCCAGTACTTC. Protein: CASRPGQAPQETQYF. The chain joins TRBV27 to TRBJ2-5; 8 bases are a match to TRBD1. Losses at the gene ends were 6 bases for V and 1 base for J; bases not matched to a gene: 7. The germline V gene has CDR1 MNHEY and CDR2 SMNVEV (reference sequence). This CDR3 has 15 amino acids.

This clone was picked up one time. This chain joins TRBV2 and TRBJ2-7; 8 nucleotides align to TRBD2. Germline V gene sequence: CDR1 SNHLY, CDR2 FYNNEI. Unmatched junction bases numbered 9, after V lost 8 bases and J lost 3 bases. The CDR3 contains 14 residues. The CDR3 DNA is TGTGCCAGCGACACTAGCGGCACCAACTACGAGCAGTACTTC. Its translation is CASDTSGTNYEQYF.

V and J are TRBV6-1 and TRBJ2-5; 7 bases agree with TRBD1. Germline trimming cut 6 bases from V and 2 bases from J; bases unmatched to any gene: 9. The CDR3 is 15 amino acids. The germline V gene encodes CDR1 MNHNS and CDR2 SASEGT. The CDR3 nucleotides read TGTGCCAGCAGCCATCCCGGGACAGATCAAGAGACCCAGTACTTC. Encoded protein: CASSHPGTDQETQYF.

The chain links TRBV5-1 to TRBJ1-4; no clear D gene. V was shortened by 4 bases and J by 6 bases, with 19 bases between the two germline ends. Germline assignment: CDR1 SGHRS and CDR2 YFSETQ. This CDR3 spans 16 amino acids. In nucleotides, the CDR3 is TGCGCCAGCAGCCTCTCCGCCTCCCTTGGGGATGAAAAACTGTTTTTT. Protein: CASSLSASLGDEKLFF.

DNA of the CDR3: TGCAGCGTTGAAGGGCAGACTGAAGCTTTCTTT. It yields the protein CSVEGQTEAFF. This sequence joins TRBV29-1 and TRBJ1-1, with D unclear. Germline-derived CDR1 and CDR2 are SQVTM and ANQGSEA. V lost 1 base, J lost 5 bases, and 5 bases lay in between. This CDR3 region has 11 residues.

The chain is built from TRBV28 and TRBJ1-5, with D uncertain. Germline V gene lookup returns CDR1 MDHEN and CDR2 SYDVKM. This CDR3 has 18 amino acids. Trimming removed 8 bases at V and 0 bases at J, with 23 bases between. In DNA, the CDR3 is TGTGCCAGCCGTTATGCCTCTAGTCGGGGTTTTAGCAATCAGCCCCAGCATTTT. Translated, it gives CASRYASSRGFSNQPQHF.